Listed here are 14 T cell receptor beta chains from one sample, sequenced in a study of blood T cell repertoires in COVID-19. Sequencing was performed with immunoSEQ multiplex PCR; in TCRdb, only in-frame clones are kept and a portion is missing. Among around 300,000 clones listed, more than 70% were seen once. The sequenced sample was peripheral blood. The receptors here all came from a man aged 25-45 years with active or convalescent COVID-19.

V usage is TRBV4-1 and J usage is TRBJ1-6; D might be TRBD1 (5 bases). Germline CDR1 reads MGHRA; CDR2 reads YSYEKL. This CDR3 region has 16 residues. V was clipped by 3 bases and J by 7 bases, with 16 bases between them. The CDR3, as DNA: TGCGCCAGCAGCCAGCCCCCCGGGGGAGAGAATTCACCCCTCCACTTT. Residues: CASSQPPGGENSPLHF.

The gene calls are TRBV30 and TRBJ1-2; 7 positions match TRBD1. V shed 3 bases and J 1 base; nucleotides not matched to a gene: 8. CDR3 size: 15 residues. Germline values: CDR1 GTSNPN, CDR2 SVGIG (reference sequence). CDR3 nucleotides: TGTGCCTGGAGCCGGGACAGCGATAATAACTATGGCTACACCTTC. The encoded protein is CAWSRDSDNNYGYTF.

Remarks on this clone: This specimen includes other DNA sequences encoding the same CDR3. The rearrangement uses TRBV10-3 and TRBJ2-5; tentatively, D is TRBD1 (6 bases). The germline V gene encodes CDR1 ENHRY and CDR2 SYGVKD. The CDR3 sequence is 13 residues long. The germline V and J ends were trimmed by 3 bases and 4 bases, with 9 bases remaining between them. This CDR3 is CAISETGRETQYF. The CDR3 DNA sequence: TGTGCCATCAGTGAAACAGGGCGAGAGACCCAGTACTTC.

This chain connects TRBV7-9 to TRBJ2-7, with D perhaps TRBD2 (5 bases). The length of the CDR3 is 13 residues. Germline V lookup: CDR1 SEHNR, CDR2 FQNEAQ (reference sequence). The germline V and J ends were trimmed by 2 bases and 4 bases, with 9 bases remaining between them. The CDR3 coding sequence is TGTGCCAGCAGCTTATATACGGGGTACGAGCAGTACTTC. Translated: CASSLYTGYEQYF.

This clone was seen at least ten times. The rearrangement links TRBV4-1 to TRBJ2-7; D not resolved. V was cut by 2 bases and J by 1 base, with 12 bases left in between. Germline CDR1 is MGHRA and CDR2 is YSYEKL. The CDR3 sequence is 15 residues long. CDR3 DNA sequence: TGCGCCAGCAGCCAAACCCCGGCTAGGTCCTACGAGCAGTACTTC. This encodes CASSQTPARSYEQYF.

Here the CDR3 DNA reads TGCGCCAGCAGCTGGGGGCTCGGACAGGGTGTTTCAGATACGCAGTATTTT. Protein: CASSWGLGQGVSDTQYF. V and J are TRBV5-1 and TRBJ2-3, with 8 positions matching TRBD1. Germline values: CDR1 SGHRS, CDR2 YFSETQ. This CDR3 has 17 amino acids. V lost 3 bases to trimming and J lost 4 bases; unmatched junction nucleotides: 13.

The chain links TRBV24-1 to TRBJ2-3; 7 bases align to TRBD1. The CDR3 consists of 15 residues. J lost 0 bases, V lost 4 bases, and 3 bases had no gene match. CDR1 is KGHDR, CDR2 SFDVKD, per germline. The CDR3 is CATSDPGQSTDTQYF. The CDR3 DNA reads TGTGCCACCAGTGACCCGGGACAGAGCACAGATACGCAGTATTTT.

This clone appeared once. The V gene is TRBV30, the J gene TRBJ2-1, with a weak D call TRBD2 (6 bases). Germline CDR1 reads GTSNPN; CDR2 reads SVGIG (reference sequence). This CDR3 is 14 amino acids long. V lost 1 base, J lost 7 bases, and 14 bases lay in between. CDR3 nucleotides: TGTGCCTGGAGTGCCCCGCTAGCGAGGAATGAGCAGTTCTTC. It encodes CAWSAPLARNEQFF.

The chain joins TRBV30 to TRBJ1-6; 7 positions match TRBD1. The V and J ends lost 4 bases and 9 bases, in that order; junction bases with no gene match: 3. This CDR3 contains 12 residues. Germline V gene sequence: CDR1 GTSNPN, CDR2 SVGIG (reference sequence). The CDR3, as DNA: TGTGCCTGGACAGGGGGGAGTTCACCCCTCCACTTT. It is translated as CAWTGGSSPLHF. Supplemented by reference TRBV30 and TRBJ1-6, the full variable domain reads SQTIHQWPATLVQPVGSPLSLECTVEGTSNPNLYWYRQAAGRGLQLLFYSVGIGQISSEVPQNLSASRPQDRQFILSSKKLLLSDSGFYLCAWTGGSSPLHFGNGTRLTVT.

The CDR3 loop is CASSQVTGAGNTIYF. CDR3 sequence (DNA): TGCGCCAGCAGCCAAGTAACAGGGGCTGGAAACACCATATATTTT. The rearrangement links TRBV4-1 to TRBJ1-3, with 7 nucleotides matching TRBD1. The CDR3 is 15 residues long. CDR1 and CDR2 from the germline V gene are MGHRA and YSYEKL. The J segment lost 2 bases and the V segment lost 1 base, leaving 2 bases of the junction unmatched.

This clone was observed a single time. A junction boundary mismatches the germline segment, possibly from a read error. This sequence joins TRBV5-4 and TRBJ1-1; unclear D gene. CDR1 and CDR2 from the germline V gene are SGHNT and YYREEE (reference sequence). This CDR3 has 11 amino acids. CDR3 region: CASSSDTEAFF. In nucleotides, the CDR3 is TGTGCCAGCAGCTCAGACACCGAAGCTTTCTTT.

This clone was counted only a few times. The chain carries TRBV7-8 and TRBJ2-7; D is undetermined. V lost 0 bases, J lost 3 bases, and 6 bases lay in between. The CDR3 is made up of 13 amino acids. Germline CDR1 reads SGHVS; CDR2 reads FQNEAQ. CDR3 coding DNA: TGTGCCAGCAGCTTAGCACAGAGCTACGAGCAGTACTTC. It encodes CASSLAQSYEQYF. The full variable domain, its missing parts supplied by reference TRBV7-8 and TRBJ2-7, is GAGVSQSPRYKVAKRGQDVALRCDPISGHVSLFWYQQALGQGPEFLTYFQNEAQLDKSGLPSDRFFAERPEGSVSTLKIQRTQQEDSAVYLCASSLAQSYEQYFGPGTRLTVT.

V usage is TRBV11-3 and J usage is TRBJ2-1; 10 bases are shared with TRBD2. Unmatched junction bases numbered 8, after V lost 5 bases and J lost 7 bases. Germline V CDR1 and CDR2: SGHNT, YENEEA. CDR3 length: 15 residues. In nucleotides, the CDR3 is TGTGCCAGCAGCCCATTCAAGCGGGGGGGTAATGAGCAGTTCTTC. As protein: CASSPFKRGGNEQFF.

This clone was recorded only once. The chain uses TRBV20-1 and TRBJ2-7; TRBD1 matches 7 bases. This CDR3 has 13 residues. V was clipped by 3 bases and J by 2 bases; unmatched bases: 4. Germline V CDR1 and CDR2: DFQATT, SNEGSKA (reference sequence). The CDR3 bases are TGCAGTGCTAGTATGGGACAGCCCTACGAGCAGTACTTC. Translated, it gives CSASMGQPYEQYF.